The 16 T cell receptor beta chains in this list originate from one sample, sequenced in a study of cytomegalovirus exposure and HLA in healthy donors. The PCR employed 60 Vbeta primers together with 13 Jbeta primers. The table came from immunoSEQ multiplex PCR; TCRdb's copy has only in-frame clones and leaves some out. The table lists around 68,000 clones, approximately 72% of them singletons. Sequencing was done on a sample of PBMCs. Every receptor here comes from a woman aged 25-40 years in good health and CMV-seropositive.

The rearrangement uses TRBV19 and TRBJ2-5; TRBD1 matches 11 bases. This CDR3 is 14 amino acids long. J gave up 5 bases and V 5 bases, and 4 bases lay outside the gene matches. Germline values: CDR1 LNHDA, CDR2 SQIVND (reference sequence). CDR3 in amino acids: CASSPGQGAETQYF. DNA of the CDR3: TGTGCCAGTAGTCCAGGACAGGGGGCCGAGACCCAGTACTTC.

The genes are TRBV18 and TRBJ2-1, with a tentative D call TRBD2 (5 bases). The V and J ends lost 4 bases and 7 bases respectively, with 14 bases between them. This CDR3 spans 14 amino acids. The germline V gene has CDR1 KGHSH and CDR2 LQKENI. CDR3 sequence reads: CASSRLPLGNEQFF. In DNA form, the CDR3 reads TGTGCCAGCTCACGCCTACCACTAGGGAATGAGCAGTTCTTC. The whole variable domain, remainder taken from reference TRBV18 and TRBJ2-1, is NAGVMQNPRHLVRRRGQEARLRCSPMKGHSHVYWYRQLPEEGLKFMVYLQKENIIDESGMPKERFSAEFPKEGPSILRIQQVVRGDSAAYFCASSRLPLGNEQFFGPGTRLTVL.

In nucleotides, the CDR3 is TGTGCCAGCAGCTCCCCCGGGACTATTTACAATGAGCAGTTCTTC. Amino acid sequence: CASSSPGTIYNEQFF. The V gene is TRBV7-9, the J gene TRBJ2-1, with 7 bases lining up with TRBD2. Unmatched junction bases numbered 7, after V lost 4 bases and J lost 4 bases. Germline V gene data show CDR1 as SEHNR and CDR2 as FQNEAQ (reference sequence). The CDR3 runs to 15 residues.

This clone appeared once. CDR3 region: CASSLRTGVAGELFF. The CDR3, as DNA: TGTGCCAGCAGTTTACGGACAGGGGTGGCCGGGGAGCTGTTTTTT. The chain carries TRBV27 and TRBJ2-2, with 9 bases identical to TRBD1. The CDR3 is 15 amino acids. The V gene end was trimmed by 2 bases and the J gene end by 6 bases; junction bases not matched to a gene: 4. Germline lookup yields CDR1 MNHEY and CDR2 SMNVEV (reference sequence).

The chain is built from TRBV9 and TRBJ2-4; TRBD1 agrees at 8 bases. V was pared by 4 bases and J by 6 bases, with 9 bases of the junction left unmatched. Germline V gene data show CDR1 as SGDLS and CDR2 as YYNGEE. The CDR3 sequence is 15 residues long. CDR3 DNA sequence: TGTGCCAGCAGCCTGGAGGGACAGGCCTTAAACATTCAGTACTTC. Its translation is CASSLEGQALNIQYF.

The chain is built from TRBV27 and TRBJ2-5; a weak D match, TRBD2 (5 bases). V lost 4 bases to trimming and J lost 1 base, with 7 bases between them. CDR3 length equals 13 residues. CDR1 and CDR2 (germline): MNHEY, SMNVEV (reference sequence). DNA for the CDR3: TGTGCCAGCAGTTGGGGAGCCCAAGAGACCCAGTACTTC. Translated, it gives CASSWGAQETQYF.

The chain couples TRBV28 to TRBJ2-7; tentative D call: TRBD1 (6 bases). Germline CDR1 and CDR2: MDHEN and SYDVKM. The CDR3 length is 14 residues. The V and J ends lost 5 bases and 6 bases respectively, with 17 bases between them. CDR3 in amino acids: CASSQRGFNSEQYF. Here the CDR3 DNA reads TGTGCCAGCAGTCAAAGGGGGTTTAATAGCGAGCAGTACTTC.

This clone was observed a single time. The chain employs TRBV27 and TRBJ1-1; TRBD1 agrees at 7 bases. Trimming removed 7 bases from V and 11 bases from J; junction bases left unmatched: 13. Germline CDR1 is MNHEY and CDR2 is SMNVEV (reference sequence). The CDR3 totals 13 residues. CDR3 region: CASKTHRGDAAFF. The CDR3 bases are TGTGCCAGCAAAACTCACAGGGGCGATGCGGCTTTCTTT.

The chain employs TRBV2 and TRBJ2-7, with TRBD2 as a possible D gene (6 bases). V lost 8 bases to trimming and J lost 3 bases, with 14 bases between them. CDR1 and CDR2 from the germline V gene are SNHLY and FYNNEI. This CDR3 region has 13 residues. The CDR3 here is CASLGGISYEQYF. CDR3 nucleotide sequence: TGTGCCAGCCTGGGGGGAATCAGCTACGAGCAGTACTTC.

The chain joins TRBV2 to TRBJ2-5; TRBD1 aligns across 8 bases. Germline V lookup: CDR1 SNHLY, CDR2 FYNNEI. The length of the CDR3 is 14 residues. V dropped 7 bases and J dropped 5; count of bases not matched to a gene: 9. The CDR3: CASTHQTGDETQYF. The CDR3, as DNA: TGTGCCAGCACCCACCAGACAGGGGATGAGACCCAGTACTTC. The entire variable domain, with the rest obtained from reference TRBV2 and TRBJ2-5, is as follows: EPEVTQTPSHQVTQMGQEVILRCVPISNHLYFYWYRQILGQKVEFLVSFYNNEISEKSEIFDDQFSVERPDGSNFTLKIRSTKLEDSAMYFCASTHQTGDETQYFGPGTRLLVL.

The V and J genes are TRBV10-3 and TRBJ2-5; tentatively, D is TRBD1 (6 bases). In germline, CDR1 is ENHRY, CDR2 SYGVKD. V lost 4 bases, J lost 4 bases, and 13 bases lay in between. The CDR3 loop spans 14 amino acids. As DNA, the CDR3 is TGTGCCATCAGTGTGTTACAGGGAAGAGAGACCCAGTACTTC. It yields the protein CAISVLQGRETQYF.

The chain is built from TRBV11-2 and TRBJ2-2; TRBD2 agrees at 10 bases. V lost 4 bases and J lost 7; bases outside the gene matches: 6. The length of the CDR3 is 15 residues. Germline assignment: CDR1 SGHAT and CDR2 FQNNGV. The CDR3 loop reads CASSSLAGVVGELFF. The CDR3 DNA is TGTGCCAGCAGCTCCCTAGCGGGAGTCGTCGGGGAGCTGTTTTTT.

This clone was observed a handful of times. J is TRBJ2-1 and V is TRBV5-1; D gene ambiguous. The CDR3 runs to 12 residues. CDR1 and CDR2 from the germline V gene are SGHRS and YFSETQ. V was pared by 4 bases and J by 4 bases, with 6 bases between. The CDR3 sequence is CASSQQYNEQFF. The DNA of the CDR3 is TGCGCCAGCAGCCAACAATACAATGAGCAGTTCTTC.

J is TRBJ1-5 and V is TRBV7-6, with D possibly matching TRBD1 (5 bases). In germline, CDR1 is SGHVS, CDR2 FNYEAQ. V lost 1 base and J 3 bases, leaving 10 bases between the germline ends. This CDR3 spans 15 amino acids. The CDR3 DNA is TGTGCCAGCAGCTTAGAAACAGGTTTCAATCAGCCCCAGCATTTT. This translates into CASSLETGFNQPQHF. The whole variable domain, remainder taken from reference TRBV7-6 and TRBJ1-5, is GAGVSQSPRYKVTKRGQDVALRCDPISGHVSLYWYRQALGQGPEFLTYFNYEAQQDKSGLPNDRFSAERPEGSISTLTIQRTEQRDSAMYRCASSLETGFNQPQHFGDGTRLSIL.

The chain recombines TRBV7-2 with TRBJ1-5; D possibly corresponds to TRBD1 (5 bases). V lost 0 bases and J 11 bases, leaving 17 bases between the germline ends. In germline, CDR1 is SGHTA, CDR2 FQGNSA. This CDR3 is 15 amino acids long. The CDR3 region has the DNA TGTGCCAGCAGCTTAGCGCCGGTTCAGGGAAGTACCCAGCATTTT. This translates into CASSLAPVQGSTQHF.

The genes are TRBV6-1 and TRBJ1-1; D is perhaps TRBD1 (5 bases). Germline V CDR1 and CDR2: MNHNS, SASEGT. CDR3 length: 16 residues. Trimming removed 2 bases from V and 3 bases from J, with 16 bases in between. The CDR3 nucleotides read TGTGCCAGCAGTGAAAGTCCTTGGGGCCGGGACACTGAAGCTTTCTTT. This gives the protein CASSESPWGRDTEAFF.